The 3 T cell receptor beta chains listed next were all sequenced from one sample in a study of human T cells and chemical hapten exposure (dated by TCRdb to about 2021). Library preparation used RACE. TCRdb shows the sequencer as NextSeq 500. Using fastp trimming at Q25 and MiXCR clonotype assembly, TCRdb reanalyzed the public sequencing data and kept in-frame beta chains. Every CDR3 protein is listed once, alongside the most common genes and DNA of its rows. The sample includes 150,000 to 200,000 distinct CDR3 sequences, with around 15% observed a single time. The ten top clones hold about 1.7% of the sample. The time point label, read with the paper, signifies: patch test 1, 2 weeks after DPC sensitization. The treatment or condition label corresponds to: therapeutic diphenylcyclopropenone sensitization with weekly scalp DPC. Sequenced material: whole blood, taken in connection with sensitization to the hapten diphenylcyclopropenone (DPC). The receptors were sampled from a woman aged 25 to 39 with alopecia areata. Some clones in this sample may be carry-over from other donors' samples.

This clonotype was seen ten or more times. The CDR3 does not close with the conserved phenylalanine or tryptophan, likely indicating a read error. The DNA is omitted, as the CDR3 cannot be located on it reliably, and the CDR3 follows TCRdb's listing. The chain combines TRBV5-6 with TRBJ2-7; the table's D call of TRBD1 was not tested on the DNA. Per the germline V gene, CDR1 is SGHDT and CDR2 is YYEEEE. The CDR3 has 13 amino acids, counting both end residues. CDR3 loop: CASSLGPLGGSLI.

Many counts were recorded for this clonotype. The rearrangement uses TRBV12-3 or TRBV12-4 and TRBJ1-5; 7 bases map to TRBD1. The ends lost 5 bases at V and 3 bases at J; junction bases unmatched: 7. This CDR3 has 15 residues. In nucleotides, the CDR3 is TGTGCCAGCAGTCAGAAGACAGGGATCAATCAGCCCCAGCATTTT. Amino acid sequence: CASSQKTGINQPQHF.

This clonotype was seen only a few times. V and J are TRBV2 and TRBJ2-6, with D hard to call. This CDR3 comprises 15 residues. Germline V gene sequence: CDR1 SNHLY, CDR2 FYNNEI. V lost 7 bases and J lost 0, with 10 bases in between. For the CDR3, the DNA is TGTGCCAGCACCGGTGGTTTCTCTGGGGCCAACGTCCTGACTTTC. Translation: CASTGGFSGANVLTF.